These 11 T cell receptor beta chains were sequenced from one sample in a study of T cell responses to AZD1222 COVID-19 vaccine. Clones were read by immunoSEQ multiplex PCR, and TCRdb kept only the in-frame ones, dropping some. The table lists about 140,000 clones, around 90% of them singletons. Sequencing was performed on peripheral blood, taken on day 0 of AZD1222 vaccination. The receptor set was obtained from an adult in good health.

The CDR3: CASSSHGSGRTSNEQFF. CDR3 nucleotide sequence: TGTGCCAGCAGTTCACACGGCAGCGGGAGAACTAGCAATGAGCAGTTCTTC. The gene calls are TRBV28 and TRBJ2-1; 8 nucleotides agree with TRBD2. The CDR3 is made up of 17 amino acids. Per germline, CDR1 MDHEN and CDR2 SYDVKM. The V segment lost 4 bases and the J segment 6 bases; nucleotides outside the gene matches: 14.

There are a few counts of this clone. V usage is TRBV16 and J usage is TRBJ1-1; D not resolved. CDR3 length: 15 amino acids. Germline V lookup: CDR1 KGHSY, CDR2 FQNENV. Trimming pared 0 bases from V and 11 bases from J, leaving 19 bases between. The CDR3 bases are TGTGCCAGCAGCCAATCCTCCAGTCAAAGGTCTCTCGCTTTCTTT. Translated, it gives CASSQSSSQRSLAFF.

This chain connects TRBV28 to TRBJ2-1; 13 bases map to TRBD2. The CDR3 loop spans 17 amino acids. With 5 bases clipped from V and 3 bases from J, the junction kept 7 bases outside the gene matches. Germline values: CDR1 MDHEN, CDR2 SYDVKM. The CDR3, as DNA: TGTGCCAGCAGTGGGGGACTAGCGGGACCGAACTACAATGAGCAGTTCTTC. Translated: CASSGGLAGPNYNEQFF.

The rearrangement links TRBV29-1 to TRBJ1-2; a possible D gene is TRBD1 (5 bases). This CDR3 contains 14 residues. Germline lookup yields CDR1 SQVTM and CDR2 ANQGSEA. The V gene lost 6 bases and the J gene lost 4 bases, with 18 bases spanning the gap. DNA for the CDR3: TGCAGCGTCCTCGGGGGAGGCAGGTTCTATGGCTACACCTTC. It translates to CSVLGGGRFYGYTF.

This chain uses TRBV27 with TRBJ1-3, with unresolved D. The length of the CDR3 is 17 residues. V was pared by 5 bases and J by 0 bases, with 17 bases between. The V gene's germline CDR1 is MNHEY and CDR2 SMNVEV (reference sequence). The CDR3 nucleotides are TGTGCCAGCAGTCACCTGACGGATAGGCTCTCTGGAAACACCATATATTTT. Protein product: CASSHLTDRLSGNTIYF.

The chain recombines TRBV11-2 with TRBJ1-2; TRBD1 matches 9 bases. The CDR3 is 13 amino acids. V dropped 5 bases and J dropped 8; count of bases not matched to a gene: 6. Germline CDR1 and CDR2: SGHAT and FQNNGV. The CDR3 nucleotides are TGTGCCAGCAGCCCACGGACAGGGGACGGCTACACCTTC. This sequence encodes CASSPRTGDGYTF.

The CDR3 spells CASSVGGESNTGELFF. The CDR3 DNA sequence: TGTGCCAGCAGCGTAGGAGGGGAATCTAACACCGGGGAGCTGTTTTTT. This rearrangement joins TRBV9 to TRBJ2-2; D possibly uses TRBD1 or TRBD2 (5 bases each). Trimming took off 0 bases at V and 2 bases at J, with 11 bases between the two ends. Germline V CDR1 and CDR2: SGDLS, YYNGEE. The CDR3 has 16 residues.

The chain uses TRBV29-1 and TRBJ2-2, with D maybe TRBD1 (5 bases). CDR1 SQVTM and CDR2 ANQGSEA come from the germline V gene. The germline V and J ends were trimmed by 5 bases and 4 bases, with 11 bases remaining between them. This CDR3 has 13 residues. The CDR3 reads CSVNQGGTGELFF. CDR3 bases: TGCAGCGTTAATCAGGGCGGCACCGGGGAGCTGTTTTTT.

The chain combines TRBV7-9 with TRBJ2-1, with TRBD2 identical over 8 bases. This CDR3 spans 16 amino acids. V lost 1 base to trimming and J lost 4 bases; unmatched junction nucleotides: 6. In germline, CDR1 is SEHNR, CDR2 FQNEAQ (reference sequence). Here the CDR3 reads CASSLDREGLYNEQFF. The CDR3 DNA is TGTGCCAGCAGCTTAGATCGGGAGGGACTATACAATGAGCAGTTCTTC.

CDR3 coding DNA: TGCGCCAGCAGCTTAGCGGTGCTGGCAGATACGCAGTATTTT. It is translated as CASSLAVLADTQYF. V gene TRBV5-1 combines with J gene TRBJ2-3; the D gene is possibly TRBD2 (5 bases). The V and J ends lost 2 bases and 4 bases respectively, with 11 bases between them. Germline V gives CDR1 SGHRS, CDR2 YFSETQ. This CDR3 spans 14 amino acids.

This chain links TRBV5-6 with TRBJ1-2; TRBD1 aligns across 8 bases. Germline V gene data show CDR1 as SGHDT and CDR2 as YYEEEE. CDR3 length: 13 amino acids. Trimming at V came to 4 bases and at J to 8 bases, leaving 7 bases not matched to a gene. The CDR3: CASSPDRVGGYTF. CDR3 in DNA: TGTGCCAGCAGCCCGGACAGGGTCGGGGGCTACACCTTC.